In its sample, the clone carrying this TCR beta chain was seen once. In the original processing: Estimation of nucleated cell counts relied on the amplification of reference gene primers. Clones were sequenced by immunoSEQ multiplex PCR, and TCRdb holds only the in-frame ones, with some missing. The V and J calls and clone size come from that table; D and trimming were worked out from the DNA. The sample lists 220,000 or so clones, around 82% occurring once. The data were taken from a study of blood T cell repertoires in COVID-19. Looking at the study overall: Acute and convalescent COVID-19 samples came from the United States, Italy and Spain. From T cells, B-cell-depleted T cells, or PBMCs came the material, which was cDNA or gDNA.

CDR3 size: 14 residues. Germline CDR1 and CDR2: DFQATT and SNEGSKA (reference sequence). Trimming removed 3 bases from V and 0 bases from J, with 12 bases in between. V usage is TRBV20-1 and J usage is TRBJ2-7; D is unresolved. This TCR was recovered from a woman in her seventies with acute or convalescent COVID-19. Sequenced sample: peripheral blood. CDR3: CSASSRYSSYEQYF. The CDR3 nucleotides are TGCAGTGCTAGTTCGCGATACAGCTCCTACGAGCAGTACTTC.